This T cell receptor (beta chain) was captured by sequencing in a study of blood T cell repertoires in COVID-19. Study information: PBMCs, B-cell-depleted T cells, or T cells provided the cDNA or gDNA that made up the material.

CDR1 and CDR2 (germline): MNHEY, SMNVEV (reference sequence). V lost 5 bases to trimming and J lost 2 bases; unmatched junction nucleotides: 8. The CDR3 contains 16 residues. Libraries were prepared by immunoSEQ multiplex PCR; TCRdb keeps only in-frame clonotypes and omits some of them. The repertoire consists of 250,000 to 350,000 clones, with approximately 90% occurring once and the leading ten covering 6% to 7%. Participant age was roughly 18 to 95 years, and participants resided in approximately 24 US areas. Which cohort a participant joined came from the clinical history participants gave. Among Cohort 3 donors, those recovered had two negative PCRs, clearance, or symptom resolution.

The specimen was PBMCs or T cells enriched from blood (not recorded which). The source of this sequence is a woman aged 40 to 55 who had recovered from COVID-19. The chain uses TRBV27 and TRBJ2-5, with TRBD1 matching 10 bases. This CDR3 reads CASSPGTGAMQETQYF. DNA of the CDR3: TGTGCCAGCAGTCCTGGGACAGGGGCCATGCAAGAGACCCAGTACTTC.